This is a list of T cell receptor beta chains from one sample in a study of T cell responses to AZD1222 COVID-19 vaccine. The repertoire was sequenced with immunoSEQ multiplex PCR; TCRdb's copy has only in-frame clones and lacks some. Altogether some 120,000 clones are present, about 80% being singletons, with the ten largest covering about 9.5%. The input for sequencing was peripheral blood, taken on day 0 of AZD1222 vaccination. The receptors were gathered from an adult in good health. The CDR3 runs from the conserved cysteine through the conserved F or W. D genes are given only for firm matches. Some rows have no size entry. The others give once, few or many, or a class for an expanded clone.

v_call	d_call	j_call	clone_size	cdr3_aa	cdr3_nt
TRBV5-6	.	TRBJ1-1	once	CASSFGAQWTEAFF	TGTGCCAGCAGCTTCGGGGCCCAGTGGACTGAAGCTTTCTTT
TRBV15	.	TRBJ2-5	.	CATSRYSLPQETQYF	TGTGCCACCAGCCGGTACTCCCTCCCCCAAGAGACCCAGTACTTC
TRBV19	TRBD2	TRBJ2-7	.	CASSIDLGAGGIYEQYF	TGTGCCAGTAGTATAGATCTCGGAGCGGGGGGGATCTACGAGCAGTACTTC
TRBV23-1	.	TRBJ1-4	.	CASSQSRESRGGNEKLFF	TGCGCCAGCAGTCAATCGCGGGAATCCCGAGGCGGTAATGAAAAACTGTTTTTT
TRBV5-1	.	TRBJ2-5	few	CASSPAHTGAGETQYF	TGCGCCAGCAGCCCGGCTCACACGGGGGCGGGAGAGACCCAGTACTTC
TRBV18	.	TRBJ2-2	.	CASSPRVGELFF	TGTGCCAGCTCACCACGTGTCGGGGAGCTGTTTTTT
TRBV10-3	TRBD1	TRBJ1-2	.	CAISPGQTYGYTF	TGTGCCATCAGCCCGGGACAGACCTATGGCTACACCTTC
TRBV10-3	TRBD2	TRBJ2-7	.	CATWGLAGNYEQYF	TGTGCCACATGGGGACTAGCGGGAAATTACGAGCAGTACTTC
TRBV5-6	.	TRBJ2-5	.	CASSPGSPQETQYF	TGTGCCAGCAGCCCCGGTAGCCCACAAGAGACCCAGTACTTC
TRBV7-2	TRBD1	TRBJ2-7	.	CASNQGAGGPYEQYF	TGTGCCAGCAACCAGGGGGCAGGGGGCCCTTACGAGCAGTACTTC
TRBV19	TRBD2	TRBJ2-7	.	CASSTTGTSGSYEQYF	TGTGCCAGTAGTACCACCGGGACTAGCGGGTCCTACGAGCAGTACTTC
TRBV6-1	.	TRBJ1-1	.	CASSEWGSMNTEAFF	TGTGCCAGCAGTGAGTGGGGCTCCATGAACACTGAAGCTTTCTTT
TRBV19	.	TRBJ2-7	few	CASSIGLTRTEQYF	TGTGCCAGTAGTATAGGTCTAACAAGAACCGAGCAGTACTTC
TRBV11-2	.	TRBJ1-2	.	CASSLQTYRFGGYTF	TGTGCCAGCAGCTTACAAACCTACAGGTTCGGTGGCTACACCTTC
TRBV6-2/TRBV6-3	.	TRBJ1-1	.	CASSYTGTVNTEAFF	TGTGCCAGCAGTTATACCGGGACGGTGAACACTGAAGCTTTCTTT
TRBV27	TRBD1	TRBJ2-7	.	CASSRQGARYEQYF	TGTGCCAGCAGTCGACAGGGGGCTAGGTACGAGCAGTACTTC
TRBV10-3	.	TRBJ1-5	.	CAISDRNQPQHF	TGTGCCATCAGTGATCGGAATCAGCCCCAGCATTTT
TRBV2	.	TRBJ2-3	.	CASWTRDLPVQYF	TGTGCCAGCTGGACGAGGGACCTTCCCGTGCAGTATTTT
TRBV18	.	TRBJ1-6	.	CASSPDRGGSPLHF	TGTGCCAGCTCACCCGATCGGGGGGGGTCACCCCTCCACTTT
TRBV29-1	.	TRBJ1-5	.	CSAIPGSNQPQHF	TGCAGCGCCATACCCGGGAGCAATCAGCCCCAGCATTTT
TRBV19	TRBD2	TRBJ2-5	.	CASSSSGTSGTETQYF	TGTGCCAGTAGTAGTTCCGGGACTAGCGGGACTGAGACCCAGTACTTC